This T cell receptor (beta chain) originates from a study of cytomegalovirus exposure and HLA in healthy donors. The study, taken as a whole, reports: Later analysis identified a missense DCLRE1C variant that was linked to TCR beta V- and J-gene trimming. Some V segments could not be told apart, so they were left out, TRBV6-2 and TRBV6-3 among them. Productive rates of about 90% or about 30% were seen for most TCR beta V segments in an earlier analysis.

There are 15 residues in the CDR3. V was clipped by 5 bases and J by 1 base; unmatched bases: 4. In germline, CDR1 is SGHNT, CDR2 YYREEE (reference sequence). It was with 60 Vbeta and 13 Jbeta primers that the PCR ran. Clones were read by immunoSEQ multiplex PCR, and TCRdb kept only the in-frame ones, dropping some. Of about 260,000 clones in the sample, roughly four fifths were seen once. Of note for this clone: Its target is unknown.

The source is a woman in her forties in good health and CMV-seropositive. The chain uses TRBV5-4 and TRBJ2-3; 10 positions agree with TRBD2. Sequences were obtained from PBMCs. The CDR3 nucleotides read TGTGCCAGCAGGCCAAGCGGGAGGGGCACAGATACGCAGTATTTT. It is translated as CASRPSGRGTDTQYF.